This T cell receptor (beta chain) was found in a study of cytomegalovirus exposure and HLA in healthy donors (dated by TCRdb to 2017 to 2019). About the full investigation: An earlier analysis of several hundred of the donors reported about 290 Gb of sequence data and 117 million unique TCR beta sequences from 150 million to 200 million T cells. Typing coverage varied by locus: about 620-630 donors for A, B, C, DRB1 and DQB1; 500 to 550 for DQA1; 600 to 610 for DPA1; some 470 for DPB1. In the later analysis, no new phenotypic data were used to find candidate immune exposures; instead, reliance was placed on TCR beta sequences and their occurrence across donors. The study aimed to test whether signatures of past pathogen exposure could be identified by cataloging public T cell receptors. Every repertoire in the discovery cohort had been generated on one and the same sequencing platform. To predict cytomegalovirus infection status, the study brought together high-throughput TCR immunosequencing, statistical association of individual TCRs with disease status, and machine learning. Donor age, sex, ethnicity and CMV serostatus were collected together with the repertoire data. Five DR-DQ haplotypes were handled as single units for association and clustering, since linkage in the cohort was strong. On average, around 230,000 unique TCR beta nucleotide sequences were sequenced per donor among 398 genotyped donors of the cohort, with roughly a sixth of those sequences being non-productive. The study used immunosequencing to profile the T cell repertoires of 666 subjects and linked those repertoires to cytomegalovirus serostatus. Along with the approximately 650-subject first cohort, a separate validation cohort of over a hundred different subjects was used. The genetic ancestry cluster associated with self-reported Caucasian donors included roughly 84% of the roughly 360 genotyped donors. In a later genetic analysis, genome-wide SNP genotypes for about three fifths of the roughly 670 donors were used, and that subset was treated as a discovery cohort. Roughly 300 gigabases of sequencing data and approximately 84 million unique TCR sequences were included in an early release covering 550 to 650 HLA-typed donors. An earlier analysis of more than 450 of the donors used high-throughput TCR beta sequencing to judge whether each TCR beta V gene segment behaved as functional or pseudogenic. In a later analysis, previously published TCR beta repertoires from hundreds of donors were re-analyzed and high-resolution HLA genotyping was added so that TCR occurrence patterns could be studied. Both class I and class II loci were covered by HLA typing, at four-digit resolution.

The cohort consisted of 600 or so healthy bone marrow donors. Cohort members were all nominally healthy when sampled, although unrecorded immune exposures were likely present. The donor was CMV seronegative and was included in the group of around 320 seronegative cohort members. A peripheral blood sample was collected from each donor, and TCR beta sequencing was performed on peripheral blood mononuclear cells. Genomic DNA extraction from the blood cell samples was performed with the Qiagen DNeasy Blood Extraction Kit. This clone was seen a single time. Its antigen remains undetermined. Compared with germline, one end of the junction differs, possibly owing to a read error. CDR1 and CDR2 are drawn from the germline V gene (reference sequence): SEHNR, FQNEAQ. The CDR3 runs 16 amino acids, cysteine and phenylalanine included. Only CDR3 DNA is held: 48 bases, read in frame from base 1. The method behind the library was the immunoSEQ multiplex PCR assay. For the multiplex PCR, a mixture combining 60 forward primers for TCR Vbeta segments and 13 reverse primers for TCR Jbeta segments was used. The CDR3 region of rearranged TCR beta genes was amplified from genomic DNA by a multiplex PCR assay. Amplified TCR beta libraries were sequenced as 87-base-pair reads on the Illumina HiSeq System. On the study's bioinformatics: A later analysis tallied around 87 million unique TCR beta chains across the approximately 670 repertoires, and around 9.9 million of those chains were shared by two or more donors. Raw reads were error-corrected and collapsed into unique sequences by a nearest-neighbor algorithm in which closely related sequences were merged to remove PCR and sequencing errors. V, D and J gene segments were assigned by aligning CDR3 sequences to IMGT reference sequences. Each retained sequence needed at least a six-nucleotide match to both a V gene segment and a J gene segment. A rearrangement was called productive if the CDR3 had no stop codons and remained in frame with V and J, and every other rearrangement was called non-productive. Following IMGT convention, CDR3 was defined as the stretch from the second conserved V-encoded cysteine to the conserved J-encoded phenylalanine. The earlier analysis of some 550 of the donors excluded any sequence lacking an unambiguous match to a single V gene segment. An earlier analysis of 450 to 650 of the donors called V segments functional above 56.7% productive rearrangements and segregating when the between-donor standard deviation exceeded 5%. A statistical classification framework was developed to diagnose cytomegalovirus status using the catalog of TCR beta chain sequences. In a later analysis, TCR nucleotide sequences were compared against IMGT/GENE-DB human TR gene sequences so that V and J genes could be assigned. In a later analysis, CDR3 sequences and most-parsimonious VDJ recombination scenarios were assigned using the TCRdist pipeline. In a later analysis, each TCR beta chain was defined by its CDR3 amino acid sequence together with its V-gene family, and reads without a unique V-gene family were excluded. To address suspected cross-contamination and a sequencing artifact, a later analysis removed some 620 highly shared, low-generation-probability nucleotide sequences. A later analysis calculated a clonal expansion index for each public chain from normalized within-repertoire ranks of inferred template counts. In a later analysis, generation probabilities were computed using a VDJ recombination model fitted to out-of-frame rearrangements, and the results were checked against IGoR. A later analysis scored TCR-TCR, TCR-HLA and TCR-CMV co-occurrence with hypergeometric tests, applying a repertoire-size bias correction to TCR pairs. A later analysis estimated false discovery rates by permuting HLA or CMV assignments 20 times. In a later analysis, co-occurring TCRs were grouped with DBSCAN, and TCRdist sequence similarity was added when clustering was performed within HLA-allele-positive subsets. Co-occurrence clustering excluded repertoires with fewer than 30,000 or more than 120,000 public chains, plus five with anomalous nucleotide sharing. TCRdb holds this immuneACCESS table with in-frame rearrangements only. Some clones are missing; in checked studies, unresolved V genes explain under half, and the rest has no known cause. V, J and clone size reflect that table, while D and trimming were determined from the DNA. This sample has 140,000 to 150,000 clones in its table, and roughly 70% of those were observed once. The top ten constitute about 6.5% of the sample.

Beyond this particular receptor, the publication reports: V-gene and J-gene trimming of TCR beta chains was associated with a missense DCLRE1C variant in a later genetic analysis, and the association was replicated in an independent cohort. In both the original and validation cohorts, the classifier was reported to diagnose cytomegalovirus status with high specificity and sensitivity. When HLA alleles, especially DR and DQ, strongly co-occurred, attributing TCR associations to individual alleles was difficult. The only immune exposure information available for the cohort was CMV serostatus. A total of some 180 TCR beta chains were listed by the study as associated with cytomegalovirus. Linkage disequilibrium might explain the correlated functional status among segregating V segments, but an unknown experimental factor could not be excluded. A further reported finding was that TCR beta sequences accurately predicted the HLA-A and HLA-B alleles for most subjects in the first cohort. Specific HLA alleles were associated with roughly 17,000 TCR beta sequences at a false discovery rate of 0.05 in a later analysis. A cluster of highly shared sequence variants was judged likely to represent a technical artifact of the sequencing pipeline. In a later analysis, TCR association rates were found to vary across HLA loci, with the most associated TCRs seen for DRB1 alleles and the fewest for HLA-C alleles. A later analysis reported that several top co-occurrence clusters appeared linked to parvovirus B19, influenza, CMV and Epstein-Barr virus. While some public TCRs were present in many individuals, most TCR sequences turned up only very rarely across donors. A few of the identified cytomegalovirus-associated TCR beta chains were confirmed in vitro to be specific for cytomegalovirus antigens. A later analysis found that most CMV-associated TCR beta chains appeared HLA-restricted, with HLA associations seemingly driven largely by CMV exposure. Presence/absence analyses assumed roughly uniform sequencing depth across donors, an assumption that may not hold. The earlier analysis of 587 of the donors excluded fewer than 20 rarely observed V segments, including chromosome 9 orphons, because counts were too low. A later genetic analysis reported fewer N-insertions in productive TCRs among donors in an Asian-associated ancestry cluster than the roughly 700-donor mean. In a later analysis, HLA-associated TCR beta chains were found to be more clonally expanded and to have lower generation probabilities than equally common non-associated chains. This cohort had only TCR beta chains sequenced, and the lack of alpha or paired-chain data limited which features could be detected. Because HLA typing was missing for some donors at each locus, association tests included only the typed subset. In an earlier analysis of over 550 of the donors, most TCR beta V segments were observed in productive rearrangements about 90% or about 30% of the time, broadly matching IMGT annotations. Because the 87-base-pair reads could not distinguish some IMGT-functional V segments, including TRBV6-2 and TRBV6-3, those segments were excluded. According to the authors, the approach could potentially be generalized to other disease states and immunological phenotypes.

The source is a man aged 25-45 years in good health and CMV-seronegative. The V gene is TRBV7-9 and the J gene is TRBJ1-2, and 9 junction bases match TRBD1. The sample consisted of PBMCs. The CDR3 amino acid sequence is: CSSSALNRGPNYGYTF. The nucleotide sequence is TGTTCCAGCAGCGCCCTAAACAGGGGGCCTAACTATGGCTACACCTTC. Outside the CDR3, residues come from the reference TRBV7-9 and TRBJ1-2 proteins, so the full variable domain is: DTGVSQNPRHKITKRGQNVTFRCDPISEHNRLYWYRQTLGQGPEFLTYFQNEAQLEKSRLLSDRFSAERPKGSFSTLEIQRTEQGDSAMYLCSSSALNRGPNYGYTFGSGTRLTVV.